The entry below gives a single TCR beta chain sequence along with its context. No antigen is known for it. These data belong to a study of T cell repertoires in cytomegalovirus infection. TCRdb independently ran MiXCR on the reads; one entry per CDR3 protein. The sample lists 900,000 to 950,000 distinct CDR3 sequences; approximately 31% were seen once. The CDR3 loop spans 16 amino acids. Losses at the gene ends were 6 bases for V and 2 bases for J; bases not matched to a gene: 10. This chain joins TRBV12-3 or TRBV12-4 and TRBJ2-3, with 8 bases identical to TRBD2. The sequencing used cultured CD8+ T cells from PBMCs, collected from culture after CMV antigen stimulation. The receptor was derived from a human donor in good health (CMV status not recorded). Some clones in this sample may be carry-over from other donors' samples. As DNA, the CDR3 is TGTGCCAGCAGCGGGGGGGAGGGGGGGTTCACAGATACGCAGTATTTT. Amino acids: CASSGGEGGFTDTQYF.